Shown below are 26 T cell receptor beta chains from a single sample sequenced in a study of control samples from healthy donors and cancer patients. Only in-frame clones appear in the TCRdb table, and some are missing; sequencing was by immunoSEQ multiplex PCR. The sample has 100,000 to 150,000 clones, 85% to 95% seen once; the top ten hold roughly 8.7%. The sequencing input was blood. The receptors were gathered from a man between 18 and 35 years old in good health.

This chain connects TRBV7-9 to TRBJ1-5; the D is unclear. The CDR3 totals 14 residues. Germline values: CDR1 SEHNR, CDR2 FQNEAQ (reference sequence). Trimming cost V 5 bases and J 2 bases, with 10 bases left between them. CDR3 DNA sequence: TGTGCCAGCAGCCGAGACAAAGGCAATCAGCCCCAGCATTTT. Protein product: CASSRDKGNQPQHF.

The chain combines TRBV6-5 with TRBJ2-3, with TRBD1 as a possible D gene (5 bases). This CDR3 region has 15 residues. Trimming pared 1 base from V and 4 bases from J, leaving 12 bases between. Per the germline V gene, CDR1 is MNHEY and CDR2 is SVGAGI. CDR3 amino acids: CASSYWMGRADTQYF. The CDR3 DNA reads TGTGCCAGCAGTTACTGGATGGGGCGCGCAGATACGCAGTATTTT.

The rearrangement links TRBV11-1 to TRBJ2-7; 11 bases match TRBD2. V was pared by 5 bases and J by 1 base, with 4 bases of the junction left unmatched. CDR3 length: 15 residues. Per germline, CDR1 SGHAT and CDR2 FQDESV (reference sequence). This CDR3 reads CASSLTSGGSYEQYF. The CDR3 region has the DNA TGTGCCAGCAGCCTCACTAGCGGGGGTTCCTACGAGCAGTACTTC.

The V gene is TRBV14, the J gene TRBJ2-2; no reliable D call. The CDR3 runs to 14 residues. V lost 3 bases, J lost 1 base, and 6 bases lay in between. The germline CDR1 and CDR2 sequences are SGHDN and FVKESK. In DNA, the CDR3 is TGTGCCAGCAGCCATTCGAAGAACACCGGGGAGCTGTTTTTT. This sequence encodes CASSHSKNTGELFF.

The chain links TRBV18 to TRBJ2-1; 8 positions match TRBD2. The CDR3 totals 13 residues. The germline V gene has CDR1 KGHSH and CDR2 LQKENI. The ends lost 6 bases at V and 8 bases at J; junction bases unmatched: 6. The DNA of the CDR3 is TGTGCCAGCTCGAACGGGGGGGCCGATGAGCAGTTCTTC. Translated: CASSNGGADEQFF.

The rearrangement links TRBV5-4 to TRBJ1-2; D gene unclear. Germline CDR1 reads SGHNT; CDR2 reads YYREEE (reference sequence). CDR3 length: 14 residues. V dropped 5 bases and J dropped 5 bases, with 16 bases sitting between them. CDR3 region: CASRVSEQLYGYTF. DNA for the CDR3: TGTGCCAGCAGAGTCTCAGAGCAGCTTTATGGCTACACCTTC.

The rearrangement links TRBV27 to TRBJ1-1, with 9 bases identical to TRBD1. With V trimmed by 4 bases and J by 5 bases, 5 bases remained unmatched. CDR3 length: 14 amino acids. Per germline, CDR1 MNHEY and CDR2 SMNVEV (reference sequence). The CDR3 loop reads CASSSPDRGTEAFF. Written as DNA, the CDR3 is TGTGCCAGCAGTTCCCCGGACAGGGGAACTGAAGCTTTCTTT.

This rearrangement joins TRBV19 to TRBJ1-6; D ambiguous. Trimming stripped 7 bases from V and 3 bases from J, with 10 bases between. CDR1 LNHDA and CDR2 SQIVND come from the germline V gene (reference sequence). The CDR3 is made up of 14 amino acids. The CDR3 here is CASTPGFYNSPLHF. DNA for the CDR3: TGTGCCAGTACTCCAGGCTTCTATAATTCACCCCTCCACTTT. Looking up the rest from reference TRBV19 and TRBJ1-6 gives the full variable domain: DGGITQSPKYLFRKEGQNVTLSCEQNLNHDAMYWYRQDPGQGLRLIYYSQIVNDFQKGDIAEGYSVSREKKESFPLTVTSAQKNPTAFYLCASTPGFYNSPLHFGNGTRLTVT.

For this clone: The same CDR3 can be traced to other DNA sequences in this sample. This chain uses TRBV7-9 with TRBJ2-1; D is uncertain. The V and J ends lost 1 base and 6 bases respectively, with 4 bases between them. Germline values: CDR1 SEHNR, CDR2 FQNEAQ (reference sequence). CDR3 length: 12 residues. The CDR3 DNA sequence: TGTGCCAGCAGCTTAGGTGCCAATGAGCAGTTCTTC. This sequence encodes CASSLGANEQFF.

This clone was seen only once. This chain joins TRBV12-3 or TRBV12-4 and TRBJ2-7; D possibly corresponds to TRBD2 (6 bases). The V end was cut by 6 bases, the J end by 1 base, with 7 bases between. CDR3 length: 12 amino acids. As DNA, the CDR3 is TGTGCCAGCAGCGGGGGTTCCTACGAGCAGTACTTC. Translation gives CASSGGSYEQYF.

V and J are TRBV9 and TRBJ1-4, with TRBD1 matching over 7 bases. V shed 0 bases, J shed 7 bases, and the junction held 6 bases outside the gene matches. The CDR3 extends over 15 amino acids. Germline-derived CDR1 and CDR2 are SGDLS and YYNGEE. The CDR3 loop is CASSVVEGAGEKLFF. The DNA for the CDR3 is TGTGCCAGCAGCGTAGTGGAGGGGGCCGGTGAAAAACTGTTTTTT.

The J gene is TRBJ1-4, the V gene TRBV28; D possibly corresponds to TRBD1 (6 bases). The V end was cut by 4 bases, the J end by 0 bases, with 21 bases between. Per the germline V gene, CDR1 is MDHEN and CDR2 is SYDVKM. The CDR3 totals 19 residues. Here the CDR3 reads CASSWDIPGLRATNEKLFF. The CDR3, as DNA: TGTGCCAGCAGTTGGGACATCCCCGGCCTAAGAGCAACTAATGAAAAACTGTTTTTT.

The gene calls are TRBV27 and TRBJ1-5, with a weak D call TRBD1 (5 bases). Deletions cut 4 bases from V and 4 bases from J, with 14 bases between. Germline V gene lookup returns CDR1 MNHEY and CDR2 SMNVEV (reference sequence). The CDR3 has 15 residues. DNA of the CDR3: TGTGCCAGCAGTTATGTGGCAGGGAGGAATCAGCCCCAGCATTTT. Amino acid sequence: CASSYVAGRNQPQHF.

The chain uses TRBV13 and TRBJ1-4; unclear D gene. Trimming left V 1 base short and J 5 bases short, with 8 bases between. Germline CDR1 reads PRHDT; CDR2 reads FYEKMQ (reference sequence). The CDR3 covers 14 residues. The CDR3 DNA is TGTGCCAGCAGCTTAGTGTCGGGAAATGAAAAACTGTTTTTT. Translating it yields CASSLVSGNEKLFF.

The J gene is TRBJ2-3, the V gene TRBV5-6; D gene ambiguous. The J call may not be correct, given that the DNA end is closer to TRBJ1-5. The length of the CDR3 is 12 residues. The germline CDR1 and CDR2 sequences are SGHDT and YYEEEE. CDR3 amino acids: CASSLPADTQHF. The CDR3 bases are TGTGCCAGCAGCTTACCTGCAGATACGCAGCATTTT.

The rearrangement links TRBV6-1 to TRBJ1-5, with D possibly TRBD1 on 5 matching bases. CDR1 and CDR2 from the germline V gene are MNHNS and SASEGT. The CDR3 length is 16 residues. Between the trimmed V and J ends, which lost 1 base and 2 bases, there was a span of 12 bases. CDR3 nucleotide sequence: TGTGCCAGCAGTGAAGAGGCCGGGGGGGGCAATCAGCCCCAGCATTTT. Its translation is CASSEEAGGGNQPQHF.

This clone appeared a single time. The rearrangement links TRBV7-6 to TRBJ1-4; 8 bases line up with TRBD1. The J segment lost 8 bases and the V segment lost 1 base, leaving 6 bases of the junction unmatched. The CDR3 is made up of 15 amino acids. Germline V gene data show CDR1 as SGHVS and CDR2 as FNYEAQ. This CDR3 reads CASSLGQGYEEKLFF. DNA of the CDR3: TGTGCCAGCAGCTTAGGACAGGGGTATGAGGAAAAACTGTTTTTT.

DNA of the CDR3: TGTGCCAGCAGTTCAGGACCCTACTATGGCTACACCTTC. Translating gives CASSSGPYYGYTF. The chain employs TRBV12-3 or TRBV12-4 and TRBJ1-2; D not resolved. V was shortened by 4 bases and J by 3 bases, with 9 bases between the two germline ends. The CDR3 is made up of 13 amino acids.

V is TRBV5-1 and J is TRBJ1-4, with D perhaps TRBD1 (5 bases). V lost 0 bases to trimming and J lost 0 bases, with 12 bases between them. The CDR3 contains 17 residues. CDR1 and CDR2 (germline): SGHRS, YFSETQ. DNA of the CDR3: TGCGCCAGCAGCTTGGATGGGGCCGGTGCAACTAATGAAAAACTGTTTTTT. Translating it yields CASSLDGAGATNEKLFF.

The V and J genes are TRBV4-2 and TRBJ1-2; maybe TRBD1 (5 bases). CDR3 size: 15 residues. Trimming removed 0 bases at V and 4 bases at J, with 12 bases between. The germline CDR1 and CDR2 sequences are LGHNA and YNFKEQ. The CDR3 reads CASSQDLAGSYGYTF. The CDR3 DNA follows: TGTGCCAGCAGCCAAGACTTAGCAGGGAGCTATGGCTACACCTTC.

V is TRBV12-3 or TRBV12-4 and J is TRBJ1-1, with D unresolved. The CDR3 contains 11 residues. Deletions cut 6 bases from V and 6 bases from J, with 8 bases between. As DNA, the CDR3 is TGTGCCAGCAGGGTGGGAGCTGAAGCTTTCTTT. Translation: CASRVGAEAFF.

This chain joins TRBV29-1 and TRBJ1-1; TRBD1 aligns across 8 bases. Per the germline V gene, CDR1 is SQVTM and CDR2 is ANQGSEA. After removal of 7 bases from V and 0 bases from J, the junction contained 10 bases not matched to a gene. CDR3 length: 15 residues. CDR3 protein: CSAQRGQALNTEAFF. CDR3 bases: TGCAGCGCCCAGCGGGGACAGGCCCTGAACACTGAAGCTTTCTTT.

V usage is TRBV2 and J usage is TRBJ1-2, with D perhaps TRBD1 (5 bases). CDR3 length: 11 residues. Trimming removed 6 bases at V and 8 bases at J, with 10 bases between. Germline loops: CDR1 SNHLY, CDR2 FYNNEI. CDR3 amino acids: CASSVGEGYTF. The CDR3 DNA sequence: TGTGCCAGCAGCGTGGGGGAAGGCTACACCTTC.

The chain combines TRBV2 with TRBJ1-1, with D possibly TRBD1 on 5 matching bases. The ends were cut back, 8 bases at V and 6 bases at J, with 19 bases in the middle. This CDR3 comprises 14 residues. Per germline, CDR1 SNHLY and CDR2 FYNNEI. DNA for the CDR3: TGTGCCAGCCGAGGGGATCCGGTAACGGCTGAAGCTTTCTTT. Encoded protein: CASRGDPVTAEAFF.

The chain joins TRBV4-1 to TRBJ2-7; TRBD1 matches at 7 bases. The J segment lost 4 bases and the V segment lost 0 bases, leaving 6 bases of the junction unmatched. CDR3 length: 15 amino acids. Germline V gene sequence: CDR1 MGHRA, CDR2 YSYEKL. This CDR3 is CASSQETGEWYEQYF. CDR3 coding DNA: TGCGCCAGCAGCCAAGAAACAGGGGAATGGTACGAGCAGTACTTC.

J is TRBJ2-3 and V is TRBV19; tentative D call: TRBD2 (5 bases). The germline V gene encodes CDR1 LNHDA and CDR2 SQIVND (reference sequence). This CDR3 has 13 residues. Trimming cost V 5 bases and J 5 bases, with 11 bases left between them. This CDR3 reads CASSATRGDTQYF. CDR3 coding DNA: TGTGCCAGTAGTGCCACTCGGGGAGATACGCAGTATTTT.